This TCR beta chain comes out of a study of blood T cell repertoires in COVID-19. Authors' data handling: It was from reference gene primer amplification that nucleated cell counts were estimated. Some clones are missing from TCRdb's copy, which holds only in-frame ones; the method was immunoSEQ multiplex PCR. V, J and clone size are taken as reported in that table, and D and trimming were inferred from the DNA itself. The profile covers fewer than 250,000 clones, with roughly 80% appearing a single time and 6% to 9.5% taken by the ten largest. The sequencing sample was made of peripheral blood. This receptor was identified in a woman between 45 and 65 years old with acute or convalescent COVID-19.

The CDR3 loop is CASSDRSGASNEQFF. The DNA of the CDR3 is TGTGCCAGCAGCGATCGTAGCGGGGCTAGCAATGAGCAGTTCTTC. This rearrangement joins TRBV9 to TRBJ2-1; 8 bases line up with TRBD2. CDR1 and CDR2 from the germline V gene are SGDLS and YYNGEE. The CDR3 runs 15 residues. The ends lost 3 bases at V and 6 bases at J; junction bases unmatched: 8.